A selection of T cell receptor beta chains follows, all from one sample in a study of shared clonotypes between healthy human individuals. Libraries were prepared by immunoSEQ multiplex PCR; TCRdb keeps only in-frame clonotypes and omits some of them. The repertoire has some 200,000 clones, 65% to 70% of them found once; the top ten carry approximately 12%. Input material: memory CD4+ T cells sorted from blood. These receptors were collected from a man aged 25 to 40 in good health. Each CDR3 is given without its conserved first and last residue. Each record gives: CDR3 protein, V gene.

ASSGTSSEQF TRBV2
ASSFTGGTEAF TRBV11-3
ASSVEAGVNYGYT TRBV2
ASSRAGKGYEQY TRBV6-5
ASSSKPTSGYSYEQY TRBV5-5
ASSLKTSGSTDTQY TRBV5-4
ASSQVSVLGEQF TRBV4-2
ASSRTATGNTIY TRBV6-1
ASSLASGRARTGELF TRBV11-3
ASSLGPAVYGYT TRBV7-9
ASSQAGAINNEQF TRBV18
ASRETSGSGETQY TRBV6-5
ASGPGTGAYNEQF TRBV2
ASSDPGTEQY TRBV6-1
ASSPGRATSGIETQY TRBV4-1
ASSQAGGTGELF TRBV2
ASSVAWTDYGYT TRBV28
ASSSLAGRSAKNIQY TRBV7-8
ASIPHGQENTEAF TRBV28
ASSVVSSGGYNEQF TRBV9
ASSPRPTEAF TRBV21-1
ASSPASGSYNEQF TRBV18
ASRLAGVQGLEQF TRBV28
ASSERRTYEQY TRBV19
ASTNKGGLNEAF TRBV13
ASSVTGAYNEQF TRBV9
ASSEQGQSGGNEQF TRBV2
ASRITQGETQY TRBV27
ASSLELAGNYEQY TRBV11-2
ASSEQEGRTQY TRBV6-1
ASSPTSGRSFGAETQY TRBV5-4
ASRSGVLSYNEQF TRBV28
ASTRTSNSYEQY TRBV2
ASSSGYGYT TRBV6-5
ASRIGQRGNTEAF TRBV6-1
ASWTGNQPQH TRBV28
ASSLLGLAGGGSYNEQF TRBV11-3
ASSLDFLYEQY TRBV5-3
ASSVWTGANTGELF TRBV5-8
ASSPGQRTDTQY TRBV7-9
ASSLEDGRDCD TRBV11-2
ASSLLAAGLAGVGEQY TRBV27
ASSDSVNGGYT TRBV25-1